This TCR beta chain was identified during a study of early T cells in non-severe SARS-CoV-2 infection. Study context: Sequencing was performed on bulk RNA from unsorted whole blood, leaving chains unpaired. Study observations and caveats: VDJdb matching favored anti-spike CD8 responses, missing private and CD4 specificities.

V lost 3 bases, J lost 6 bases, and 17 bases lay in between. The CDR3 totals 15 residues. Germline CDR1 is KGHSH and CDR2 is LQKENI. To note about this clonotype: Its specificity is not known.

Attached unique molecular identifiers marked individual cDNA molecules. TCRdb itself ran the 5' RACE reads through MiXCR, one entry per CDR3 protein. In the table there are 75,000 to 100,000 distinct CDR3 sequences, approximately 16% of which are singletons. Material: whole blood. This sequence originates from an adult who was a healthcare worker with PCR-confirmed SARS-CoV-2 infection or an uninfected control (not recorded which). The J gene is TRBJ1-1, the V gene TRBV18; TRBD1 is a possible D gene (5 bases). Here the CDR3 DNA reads TGTGCCAGCTCACCCCAAAGGTCAGGGAGTCCTGAAGCTTTCTTT. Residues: CASSPQRSGSPEAFF.